This record looks at one TCR beta chain sequence and its context. Its antigen is unknown. The data were obtained in a study of cytomegalovirus exposure and HLA in healthy donors. Regarding the study as a whole: Highly shared sequence variants in one cluster were likely a sequencing artifact. Analyses of presence and absence presupposed an approximately uniform sequencing depth across donors. Listed as cytomegalovirus-associated were around 160 TCR beta chains. Among immune exposure information, only CMV serostatus was available.

It was with 60 Vbeta and 13 Jbeta primers that the PCR ran. Using immunoSEQ multiplex PCR, the repertoire was profiled, and TCRdb retains in-frame clones only, with some absent. The sample holds some 110,000 clones. Material for sequencing was PBMCs. The TCR comes from a man in his thirties or forties in good health and CMV-seronegative.

CDR3: CASSEAGNLGEQFF. In DNA form, the CDR3 reads TGTGCCAGCAGTGAAGCGGGCAACCTGGGTGAGCAGTTCTTC. The V call is TRBV6-1, the J call TRBJ2-1; D is unclear. CDR3 length: 14 amino acids. The V and J ends lost 0 bases and 9 bases respectively, with 12 bases between them. Germline CDR1 and CDR2: MNHNS and SASEGT.